Presented here are 21 T cell receptor beta chains from one specimen sequenced in a study of shared clonotypes between healthy human individuals. The repertoire was sequenced with immunoSEQ multiplex PCR; TCRdb's copy has only in-frame clones and lacks some. The sample yields more than 2 million clones, 90% to 95% seen once. Material: naive CD4+ T cells sorted from blood. Described subset: CD45RA+ positively selected. The receptor set was obtained from a man younger than 35 in good health.

Points on this clone: Mismatch with germline at one junction end may stem from a read error. The V and J genes are TRBV2 and TRBJ1-5, with 7 bases fitting TRBD1. The CDR3 length is 11 residues. Germline CDR1 reads SNHLY; CDR2 reads FYNNEI. CDR3 protein: CASSEQGDPDF. The DNA of the CDR3 is TGTGCCAGCAGTGAACAGGGGGACCCCGATTTT.

For the CDR3, the DNA is TGTGCCAGCAGTGAAAAGCATAACTATGGCTACACCTTC. Protein: CASSEKHNYGYTF. The chain is built from TRBV6-1 and TRBJ1-2; D is unresolved. This CDR3 has 13 amino acids. The V end was cut by 2 bases, the J end by 1 base, with 5 bases between. The germline CDR1 and CDR2 sequences are MNHNS and SASEGT.

V and J are TRBV6-6 and TRBJ2-1; 7 nucleotides align to TRBD1. Germline CDR1 MNHNY, CDR2 SVGAGI (reference sequence). Losses at the gene ends were 6 bases for V and 7 bases for J; bases not matched to a gene: 6. The CDR3 spans 13 residues. CDR3 region: CASSPPGGNEQFF. In DNA form, the CDR3 reads TGTGCCAGCAGCCCCCCAGGGGGAAATGAGCAGTTCTTC.

This clone was seen a handful of times. The chain uses TRBV27 and TRBJ2-1, with TRBD1 matching over 11 bases. Germline V gives CDR1 MNHEY, CDR2 SMNVEV (reference sequence). This CDR3 has 15 amino acids. V shed 3 bases, J shed 13 bases, and the junction held 11 bases outside the gene matches. CDR3 protein: CASSLLGTGGTLQFF. The CDR3, as DNA: TGTGCCAGCAGTTTGCTAGGGACAGGGGGTACCCTACAGTTCTTC.

The CDR3 DNA reads TGTGCCAGCATTCCAGGGACGCCTGGAAACACCATATATTTT. Translating it yields CASIPGTPGNTIYF. The V call is TRBV6-1, the J call TRBJ1-3; tentative D call: TRBD1 (5 bases). Trimming shortened V by 7 bases and J by 2 bases, and 12 bases separated the two germline ends. The germline gives CDR1 MNHNS, CDR2 SASEGT. The CDR3 has 14 residues.

The V gene is TRBV5-4, the J gene TRBJ1-4, with D tentatively TRBD1 (5 bases). Germline CDR1 reads SGHNT; CDR2 reads YYREEE (reference sequence). This CDR3 spans 12 amino acids. The ends were cut back, 4 bases at V and 10 bases at J, with 11 bases in the middle. CDR3 DNA: TGTGCCAGCAGCCAGTGGGACGGAAAACTGTTTTTT. Translation gives CASSQWDGKLFF.

The chain couples TRBV10-1 to TRBJ2-3; D is unresolved. The CDR3 totals 12 residues. CDR1 is WNHNN and CDR2 is SYGVQD in the germline V gene (reference sequence). Trimming pared 5 bases from V and 6 bases from J, leaving 9 bases between. CDR3 amino acids: CASSYPGDTQYF. The DNA of the CDR3 is TGCGCCAGCAGTTATCCGGGTGATACGCAGTATTTT.

This chain connects TRBV15 to TRBJ2-3; 7 nucleotides match TRBD1. CDR1 and CDR2 from the germline V gene are LNHNV and YYDKDF (reference sequence). This CDR3 is 18 amino acids long. The V gene end was trimmed by 0 bases and the J gene end by 2 bases; junction bases not matched to a gene: 11. The chain's CDR3 is CATSRDLAGGAYTDTQYF. DNA for the CDR3: TGTGCCACCAGCAGAGATCTGGCAGGGGGTGCCTACACAGATACGCAGTATTTT.

The V call is TRBV9, the J call TRBJ1-1, with D hard to call. This CDR3 comprises 14 residues. Trimming stripped 7 bases from V and 0 bases from J, with 13 bases between. Germline CDR1 is SGDLS and CDR2 is YYNGEE. The DNA for the CDR3 is TGTGCCAGCTCGTCCGGCTACATGAACACTGAAGCTTTCTTT. This gives the protein CASSSGYMNTEAFF.

This clone was seen a single time. The rearrangement links TRBV2 to TRBJ2-5; no clear D. V gave up 2 bases and J gave up 5 bases, with 15 bases separating them. This CDR3 is built from 15 residues. The germline CDR1 and CDR2 sequences are SNHLY and FYNNEI. As DNA, the CDR3 is TGTGCCAGCAGTGAACTCCCGTTAGGGTCTGAGACCCAGTACTTC. It translates to CASSELPLGSETQYF.

This clone was seen just once. The chain carries TRBV29-1 and TRBJ2-5, with 14 bases aligning to TRBD2. The germline V gene has CDR1 SQVTM and CDR2 ANQGSEA. V was clipped by 4 bases and J by 5 bases; unmatched bases: 6. The CDR3 has 15 amino acids. The CDR3 here is CSVARLAGGPETQYF. The CDR3 nucleotides read TGCAGCGTTGCCCGACTAGCGGGAGGGCCGGAGACCCAGTACTTC.

The J gene is TRBJ1-2, the V gene TRBV29-1, with 8 bases aligning to TRBD1. The V gene's germline CDR1 is SQVTM and CDR2 ANQGSEA. Trimming cost V 6 bases and J 9 bases; bases outside gene matches: 15. The CDR3 loop spans 14 amino acids. This chain's CDR3 is CSVVEVAGGASYTF. CDR3 in DNA: TGCAGCGTCGTTGAGGTGGCAGGGGGCGCGAGCTACACCTTC.

The chain combines TRBV7-8 with TRBJ2-4; TRBD1 is a possible D gene (5 bases). This CDR3 comprises 15 residues. Germline V gives CDR1 SGHVS, CDR2 FQNEAQ. V gave up 5 bases and J gave up 6 bases, with 17 bases separating them. The CDR3 sequence is CASSPPGPRGNIQYF. The CDR3 nucleotides read TGTGCCAGCAGCCCCCCCGGACCTAGGGGAAACATTCAGTACTTC.

This chain connects TRBV5-8 to TRBJ1-5, with TRBD1 as a possible D gene (5 bases). Germline lookup yields CDR1 SGHTS and CDR2 YDEGEE. V gave up 4 bases and J gave up 4 bases, with 15 bases separating them. CDR3 length equals 15 residues. Here the CDR3 DNA reads TGTGCCAGCAGCCCCCCCGCAGGGTTGAATCAGCCCCAGCATTTT. It encodes CASSPPAGLNQPQHF.

The chain is built from TRBV5-6 and TRBJ1-3; D ambiguous. V gave up 0 bases and J gave up 7 bases, with 8 bases separating them. The CDR3 is 13 residues long. From germline, CDR1 is SGHDT and CDR2 YYEEEE. The CDR3 is CASSLEGRNTIYF. CDR3 sequence (DNA): TGTGCCAGCAGCTTGGAAGGAAGGAACACCATATATTTT.

The gene calls are TRBV28 and TRBJ2-1; D might be TRBD1 (6 bases). The V end lost 8 bases, the J end lost 6 bases, and 14 bases lay between the germline ends. CDR3 length: 13 amino acids. Germline V gene data show CDR1 as MDHEN and CDR2 as SYDVKM. The CDR3 sequence is CASWGRGGNEQFF. The CDR3 bases are TGTGCCAGCTGGGGCAGGGGTGGCAATGAGCAGTTCTTC.

This chain uses TRBV5-6 with TRBJ1-2; tentatively, D is TRBD1 (6 bases). The CDR3 spans 14 residues. V was trimmed by 5 bases and J by 5 bases, leaving 16 bases between them. The V gene's germline CDR1 is SGHDT and CDR2 YYEEEE. In nucleotides, the CDR3 is TGTGCCAGCAGTTGGACAGCGCTTTCGTATGGCTACACCTTC. Protein: CASSWTALSYGYTF.

In its sample, this clone was seen a few times. The chain combines TRBV2 with TRBJ2-7; perhaps TRBD1 as D (5 bases). V was shortened by 3 bases and J by 11 bases, with 14 bases between the two germline ends. Germline V CDR1 and CDR2: SNHLY, FYNNEI. This CDR3 contains 12 residues. The CDR3 region has the DNA TGTGCCAGCAGTGACCTCCAGGGTACAAAGTACTTC. Protein sequence: CASSDLQGTKYF. Full variable domain (rest looked up from reference TRBV2 and TRBJ2-7): EPEVTQTPSHQVTQMGQEVILRCVPISNHLYFYWYRQILGQKVEFLVSFYNNEISEKSEIFDDQFSVERPDGSNFTLKIRSTKLEDSAMYFCASSDLQGTKYFGPGTRLTVT.

The gene calls are TRBV6-5 and TRBJ2-5, with 9 positions matching TRBD2. Germline CDR1 is MNHEY and CDR2 is SVGAGI. The CDR3 sequence is 15 residues long. The trim removed 5 bases at V and 3 bases at J, leaving 7 bases unmatched. The CDR3 protein is CASSAMGLAEETQYF. In nucleotides, the CDR3 is TGTGCCAGCAGTGCAATGGGACTAGCAGAAGAGACCCAGTACTTC.

The chain uses TRBV7-3 and TRBJ2-5; D is uncertain. V was shortened by 5 bases and J by 0 bases, with 7 bases between the two germline ends. The CDR3 is 13 residues long. Germline CDR1 and CDR2: SGHTA and FQGTGA. CDR3 sequence: CASSPPYQETQYF. The CDR3 bases are TGTGCCAGCAGCCCCCCGTACCAAGAGACCCAGTACTTC.

CDR3 sequence (DNA): TGCAGCGTTGTAGGCTTATCAGGGCCCCAGCATTTT. Its translation: CSVVGLSGPQHF. The rearrangement links TRBV29-1 to TRBJ1-5; D gene unclear. Trimming took off 4 bases at V and 9 bases at J, with 13 bases between the two ends. This CDR3 spans 12 amino acids. Looked up from germline, CDR1 is SQVTM and CDR2 is ANQGSEA.